Listed below are T cell receptor beta chains from one sample, sequenced in a study of blood T cell repertoires in COVID-19. The data were produced by immunoSEQ multiplex PCR, yet TCRdb's version contains in-frame clones alone and is incomplete. This table has some 240,000 clones, about 78% appearing once. The sequenced material came from peripheral blood. The receptors come from a woman in her sixties or seventies with acute or convalescent COVID-19. Each CDR3 is given with its conserved first and last residue.

TRBJ2-6,TRBV27,CASTNSGANVLTF
TRBJ2-1,TRBV24-1,CATSDPRRVGASSYNEQFF
TRBJ2-2,TRBV9,CASSVLSGSGGAPTGELFF
TRBJ1-3,TRBV7-2,CASSSTGNTIYF
TRBJ2-1,TRBV9,CASSGGGHRSYNEQFF
TRBJ2-2,TRBV3-1/TRBV3-2,CASSQGGGGTNTGELFF
TRBJ2-4,TRBV15,CATSSFSGGVGRTKNIQYF
TRBJ1-1,TRBV7-6,CASSSSDRGQAFF
TRBJ2-5,TRBV5-1,CASSLGDGGETQYF
TRBJ2-1,TRBV21-1,CASSFRRTSGGAVVNEQFF
TRBJ1-1,TRBV3-1/TRBV3-2,CASTLQGVRGNTEAFF
TRBJ1-2,TRBV4-1,CASSQDRRNNYGYTF
TRBJ2-7,TRBV6-1,CASSEAAGDYEQYF
TRBJ1-6,TRBV9,CASSLRSGTDSYNSPLHF
TRBJ2-2,TRBV30,CACWNRGSTGELFF
TRBJ1-6,TRBV3-1/TRBV3-2,CASSRGQRGSPLHF
TRBJ2-1,TRBV24-1,CASSGTGDEQFF
TRBJ2-7,TRBV24-1,CATMTGPFYEQYF
TRBJ2-7,TRBV18,CASSPGAAGVYEQYF
TRBJ1-1,TRBV6-2/TRBV6-3,CASSYGGVWTEAFF
TRBJ2-3,TRBV29-1,CSVERGADTQYF
TRBJ1-3,TRBV18,CASSPPWGQEFRNTIYF
TRBJ1-2,TRBV29-1,CSVVQGPFNRDGYTF
TRBJ2-7,TRBV7-9,CASSPPGVHEQYF
TRBJ1-5,TRBV6-6,CASSFHPGQGSQPQHF
TRBJ2-7,TRBV7-3,CASSRDLLSDEQYF
TRBJ1-1,TRBV3-1/TRBV3-2,CASSQIGGALTEAFF
TRBJ1-2,TRBV24-1,CATSDKTGYGYTF
TRBJ2-5,TRBV7-2,CASSPTWTSGGETQYF
TRBJ2-5,TRBV3-1/TRBV3-2,CASSQKRGLETQYF
TRBJ1-5,TRBV10-3,CAISESGDRNQPQHF
TRBJ2-5,TRBV2,CASSEQGRQETQYF
TRBJ2-1,TRBV7-2,CASSLVASSYNEQFF
TRBJ2-2,TRBV27,CASSWGQGVTGELFF
TRBJ2-3,TRBV7-3,CASSLMLGGDTQYF
TRBJ2-3,TRBV19,CASSISRGGIGDTQYF
TRBJ2-3,TRBV30,CAWKPGLDVAGGRDTQYF
TRBJ2-5,TRBV9,CASSASTRVETQYF
TRBJ2-5,TRBV12-3/TRBV12-4,CASSSNRETQYF
TRBJ2-3,TRBV5-6,CASSLTDTQYF
TRBJ1-5,TRBV7-9,CASSPGTVGNQPQHF